The 32 T cell receptor beta chains presented below share a single source sample, sequenced in a study of T cells in tumors after PD-1 blockade (dated by TCRdb to about 2019). The receptor library was made with the immunoSEQ multiplex PCR assay. TCRdb carries this immuneACCESS record with in-frame sequences only. Its versions omit some clonotypes, under half of them owing to an unresolved V gene in the studies checked, with the rest unexplained. In all, the sample holds approximately 34,000 clones, and around 73% of those were seen once. 30% to 50% of the sample rests with the top ten. The sample's time point label, decoded: after anti-PD-1 therapy. The material sequenced was PBMCs, taken after anti-PD-1 treatment. These receptor sequences come from a human donor with basal cell carcinoma.

This clone has only a few counts. The chain couples TRBV6-6 to TRBJ1-4; 7 positions match TRBD1. This CDR3 region has 14 residues. J gave up 4 bases and V 6 bases, and 5 bases lay outside the gene matches. The germline V gene encodes CDR1 MNHNY and CDR2 SVGAGI (reference sequence). The CDR3 loop reads CASRADRVNEKLFF. The CDR3 coding sequence is TGTGCCAGCAGAGCTGACAGGGTTAATGAAAAACTGTTTTTT.

The rearrangement uses TRBV3-1 (or the pseudogene TRBV3-2) and TRBJ2-7, with 9 bases that match TRBD1. Germline V lookup: CDR1 LGHDT, CDR2 YNNKEL (reference sequence). The CDR3 loop spans 17 amino acids. J gave up 3 bases and V 1 base, and 10 bases lay outside the gene matches. CDR3 DNA: TGTGCCAGCAGCCAAGGAATGCCGGGACAGGGAGACTACGAGCAGTACTTC. This gives the protein CASSQGMPGQGDYEQYF.

The count of this clone is one. This sequence joins TRBV5-1 and TRBJ2-3; D is uncertain. This CDR3 region has 16 residues. V gave up 1 base and J gave up 2 bases, with 14 bases separating them. CDR1 is SGHRS, CDR2 YFSETQ, per germline. The CDR3, as DNA: TGCGCCAGCAGCTTGTTTTCCGCGGACCCCACAGATACGCAGTATTTT. Protein: CASSLFSADPTDTQYF.

Notes on this clone: Its ends do not fully match the called genes, so a read error is possible. V and J are TRBV12-3 or TRBV12-4 and TRBJ1-6; D unclear. This CDR3 has 12 residues. The DNA of the CDR3 is TGTGCCAGCACTTTAGGAGTTCTCCCCCTCCACTTT. This encodes CASTLGVLPLHF.

The chain is built from TRBV29-1 and TRBJ1-5, with D hard to call. Germline CDR1 and CDR2: SQVTM and ANQGSEA. Trimming shortened V by 4 bases and J by 3 bases, and 10 bases separated the two germline ends. The CDR3 contains 13 residues. CDR3 protein: CSVAERSNQPQHF. CDR3 nucleotides: TGCAGCGTTGCGGAGAGGTCCAATCAGCCCCAGCATTTT.

The V gene is TRBV7-2, the J gene TRBJ2-3; the match to TRBD2 covers 7 bases. The CDR3 has 19 residues. Trimming at V came to 1 base and at J to 5 bases, leaving 18 bases not matched to a gene. Germline CDR1 is SGHTA and CDR2 is FQGNSA. The CDR3 sequence is CASSLVGRREGSVGDTQYF. In nucleotides, the CDR3 is TGTGCCAGCAGCTTAGTAGGCAGGAGGGAGGGCTCCGTGGGAGATACGCAGTATTTT.

This clone was picked up a small number of times. The chain joins TRBV6-6 to TRBJ2-2; 8 bases are a match to TRBD2. This CDR3 comprises 16 residues. Germline V CDR1 and CDR2: MNHNY, SVGAGI (reference sequence). V was pared by 5 bases and J by 6 bases, with 11 bases of the junction left unmatched. The CDR3, as DNA: TGTGCCAGCAGTCCTGGGCGGGGGGAGTTCCCCGGGGAGCTGTTTTTT. Residues: CASSPGRGEFPGELFF.

The rearrangement links TRBV24-1 to TRBJ1-5, with D possibly matching TRBD1 (5 bases). Trimming took 5 bases from V and 0 from J, leaving 16 bases between them. Germline values: CDR1 KGHDR, CDR2 SFDVKD. The CDR3 sequence is 17 residues long. The DNA for the CDR3 is TGTGCCACCAGTGGAGGCCAGGGCCCATATAGCAATCAGCCCCAGCATTTT. This codes for CATSGGQGPYSNQPQHF.

This chain connects TRBV6-1 to TRBJ2-3; TRBD2 matches at 13 bases. V shed 4 bases and J 6 bases; nucleotides not matched to a gene: 7. This CDR3 spans 16 amino acids. Per the germline V gene, CDR1 is MNHNS and CDR2 is SASEGT. The CDR3 reads CASSASTSGGSDTQYF. The CDR3 coding sequence is TGTGCCAGCAGTGCCTCGACTAGCGGGGGGTCCGATACGCAGTATTTT.

This clone has a handful of counts. In DNA form, the CDR3 reads TGTGCCAGCAGCCCAGGACAGGGGGCCTCCTACGAGCAGTACTTC. Translated, it gives CASSPGQGASYEQYF. This chain connects TRBV6-6 to TRBJ2-7; 11 bases agree with TRBD1. The CDR3 loop spans 15 amino acids. Germline V CDR1 and CDR2: MNHNY, SVGAGI (reference sequence). The V and J ends lost 6 bases and 0 bases, in that order; junction bases with no gene match: 4.

This clone was observed a few times. The CDR3 DNA reads as TGTGCCAGCAGCTTATGGGGGGAAAGTGGGGAGACCCAGTACTTC. Its protein is CASSLWGESGETQYF. The chain is built from TRBV7-3 and TRBJ2-5; a weak D match, TRBD2 (6 bases). This CDR3 has 15 amino acids. V was shortened by 2 bases and J by 5 bases, with 15 bases between the two germline ends. CDR1 and CDR2 from the germline V gene are SGHTA and FQGTGA.

This chain connects TRBV13 to TRBJ2-7; D might be TRBD1 or TRBD2, each matching 5 bases. CDR3 length: 14 amino acids. V was cut by 3 bases and J by 4 bases, with 13 bases left in between. CDR1 PRHDT and CDR2 FYEKMQ come from the germline V gene (reference sequence). CDR3 coding DNA: TGTGCCAGCAGCTTTGGCCTTGGGGGTTACGAGCAGTACTTC. It encodes CASSFGLGGYEQYF.

The chain carries TRBV19 and TRBJ2-1; 15 bases map to TRBD2. Germline loops: CDR1 LNHDA, CDR2 SQIVND (reference sequence). The CDR3 runs 20 residues. V shed 3 bases and J 6 bases; nucleotides not matched to a gene: 15. For the CDR3, the DNA is TGTGCCAGTAGTATGCGCGTGGGACTAGCGGGAGGCGGAGGTTCCAATGAGCAGTTCTTC. This gives the protein CASSMRVGLAGGGGSNEQFF.

The chain uses TRBV19 and TRBJ2-7; D possibly corresponds to TRBD2 (7 bases). V gave up 7 bases and J gave up 0 bases, with 16 bases separating them. This CDR3 comprises 15 residues. Germline lookup yields CDR1 LNHDA and CDR2 SQIVND (reference sequence). The CDR3 sequence: CASNQGLGGSYEQYF. The CDR3 nucleotides are TGTGCCAGTAATCAAGGACTAGGGGGCTCCTACGAGCAGTACTTC.

The V gene is TRBV19, the J gene TRBJ2-5; 11 nucleotides agree with TRBD2. Trimming at V came to 3 bases and at J to 2 bases, leaving 5 bases not matched to a gene. The CDR3 extends over 16 amino acids. Germline loops: CDR1 LNHDA, CDR2 SQIVND (reference sequence). In nucleotides, the CDR3 is TGTGCCAGTAGTATGGGTTGGACTAGCGGGCAAGAGACCCAGTACTTC. This encodes CASSMGWTSGQETQYF.

The CDR3 is CASSLRDGGAFF. As DNA, the CDR3 is TGTGCCAGCAGTTTACGGGACGGCGGAGCTTTCTTT. The chain employs TRBV27 and TRBJ1-1; D is possibly TRBD1 (5 bases). V gave up 2 bases and J gave up 10 bases, with 11 bases separating them. The CDR3 is made up of 12 amino acids. CDR1 MNHEY and CDR2 SMNVEV come from the germline V gene (reference sequence).

This rearrangement joins TRBV7-3 to TRBJ2-5, with 8 bases that match TRBD1. V lost 4 bases, J lost 5 bases, and 6 bases stayed unmatched. The CDR3 is 14 residues long. CDR1 SGHTA and CDR2 FQGTGA come from the germline V gene. The CDR3 loop reads CASSYDRGGETQYF. The CDR3, as DNA: TGTGCCAGCAGCTATGACAGGGGCGGGGAGACCCAGTACTTC.

This clone was recorded only once. The chain recombines TRBV18 with TRBJ1-1, with D unresolved. V was shortened by 3 bases and J by 2 bases, with 7 bases between the two germline ends. This CDR3 is 13 amino acids long. Germline loops: CDR1 KGHSH, CDR2 LQKENI. The CDR3 reads CASSPDQNTEAFF. DNA of the CDR3: TGTGCCAGCTCACCGGACCAAAACACTGAAGCTTTCTTT.

The chain couples TRBV7-2 to TRBJ2-7, with D maybe TRBD1 (5 bases). Trimming cost V 0 bases and J 2 bases, with 11 bases left between them. The CDR3 has 15 amino acids. Germline CDR1 SGHTA, CDR2 FQGNSA. For the CDR3, the DNA is TGTGCCAGCAGCTTAGCGGCACAGGAAACCTACGAGCAGTACTTC. Protein product: CASSLAAQETYEQYF. The complete variable domain, with remaining parts taken from reference TRBV7-2 and TRBJ2-7, reads GAGVSQSPSNKVTEKGKDVELRCDPISGHTALYWYRQSLGQGLEFLIYFQGNSAPDKSGLPSDRFSAERTGGSVSTLTIQRTQQEDSAVYLCASSLAAQETYEQYFGPGTRLTVT.

The J gene is TRBJ1-2, the V gene TRBV30; tentative D call: TRBD1 (6 bases). The CDR3 consists of 14 residues. In germline, CDR1 is GTSNPN, CDR2 SVGIG (reference sequence). Trimming pared 0 bases from V and 6 bases from J, leaving 14 bases between. CDR3 bases: TGTGCCTGGAGTGTACAGGGCACCGACCATGGCTACACCTTC. Translated: CAWSVQGTDHGYTF.

The table lists this clone with a few counts. This chain links TRBV7-2 with TRBJ2-7; D is unclear. The CDR3 loop spans 14 amino acids. Germline assignment: CDR1 SGHTA and CDR2 FQGNSA. V was cut by 5 bases and J by 6 bases, with 17 bases left in between. CDR3 in DNA: TGTGCCAGCAGCGCGTCAAGGACCCTACGCGAGCAGTACTTC. It yields the protein CASSASRTLREQYF.

V and J are TRBV19 and TRBJ2-7; 8 bases are shared with TRBD1. This CDR3 comprises 16 residues. Per germline, CDR1 LNHDA and CDR2 SQIVND (reference sequence). The ends lost 5 bases at V and 3 bases at J; junction bases unmatched: 12. The CDR3 here is CASSASSTGANYEQYF. CDR3 bases: TGTGCCAGTAGTGCTTCCTCGACAGGGGCCAACTACGAGCAGTACTTC.

V and J are TRBV7-2 and TRBJ2-7, with 7 bases identical to TRBD1. Germline CDR1 SGHTA, CDR2 FQGNSA. Germline trimming cut 0 bases from V and 5 bases from J; bases unmatched to any gene: 4. There are 14 residues in the CDR3. As DNA, the CDR3 is TGTGCCAGCAGCTTAGCCAGGGGGAGCCACGAGCAGTACTTC. The encoded protein is CASSLARGSHEQYF.

This clone was counted between two and nine times. The chain employs TRBV9 and TRBJ2-7, with TRBD1 identical over 9 bases. V was pared by 4 bases and J by 2 bases, with 7 bases of the junction left unmatched. Germline-derived CDR1 and CDR2 are SGDLS and YYNGEE. CDR3 length: 15 amino acids. CDR3 loop: CASSKGQGLTYEQYF. The CDR3 DNA sequence: TGTGCCAGCAGCAAGGGACAGGGACTCACCTACGAGCAGTACTTC.

The V gene is TRBV7-2, the J gene TRBJ2-4, with unresolved D. The germline gives CDR1 SGHTA, CDR2 FQGNSA. V was shortened by 5 bases and J by 1 base, with 9 bases between the two germline ends. The CDR3 loop spans 14 amino acids. DNA for the CDR3: TGTGCCAGCAGCCCTCGAAGGGCCAAAAACATTCAGTACTTC. Translated: CASSPRRAKNIQYF.

The sample holds one count of this clone. The chain employs TRBV11-1 and TRBJ2-3; D unclear. Germline-derived CDR1 and CDR2 are SGHAT and FQDESV (reference sequence). The CDR3 is 14 amino acids. Trimming left V 5 bases short and J 1 base short, with 10 bases between. The CDR3 region has the DNA TGTGCCAGCAGCCCCCAATTGGGCACAGATACGCAGTATTTT. It specifies CASSPQLGTDTQYF.

The chain has TRBV7-3 and TRBJ2-1; possible D gene TRBD2, 5 bases. Per germline, CDR1 SGHTA and CDR2 FQGTGA. The CDR3 totals 16 residues. V was clipped by 3 bases and J by 7 bases, with 19 bases between them. The CDR3 coding sequence is TGTGCCAGCAGCTTTGGGCGGGCGGTAGGGTCGAATGAGCAGTTCTTC. It codes for CASSFGRAVGSNEQFF.

The rearrangement uses TRBV5-8 and TRBJ1-1, with D possibly TRBD1 on 5 matching bases. The CDR3 has 18 amino acids. Trimming shortened V by 3 bases and J by 0 bases, and 21 bases separated the two germline ends. CDR1 and CDR2 from the germline V gene are SGHTS and YDEGEE. CDR3 residues: CASSSPTGDYIMNTEAFF. DNA for the CDR3: TGTGCCAGCAGCTCCCCCACAGGCGACTACATCATGAACACTGAAGCTTTCTTT.

This chain joins TRBV5-1 and TRBJ2-1; 9 nucleotides align to TRBD1. Trimming took 7 bases from V and 2 from J; bases not matched to a gene: 4. Looked up from germline, CDR1 is SGHRS and CDR2 is YFSETQ. The CDR3 is made up of 14 amino acids. DNA of the CDR3: TGCGCCAGCTTCGGGACAGGGACCTACAATGAGCAGTTCTTC. It codes for CASFGTGTYNEQFF.

The rearrangement links TRBV19 to TRBJ1-1; 9 bases line up with TRBD1. J gave up 1 base and V 7 bases, and 7 bases lay outside the gene matches. CDR3 size: 15 residues. Germline-derived CDR1 and CDR2 are LNHDA and SQIVND (reference sequence). In nucleotides, the CDR3 is TGTGCCAGTACCCACTGGACAGGGGCGAACACTGAAGCTTTCTTT. Translated, it gives CASTHWTGANTEAFF.

This sequence joins TRBV7-2 and TRBJ2-2; 9 bases are a match to TRBD1. The CDR3 is 15 residues long. Germline CDR1 is SGHTA and CDR2 is FQGNSA. V lost 5 bases to trimming and J lost 6 bases; unmatched junction nucleotides: 7. The CDR3 protein is CASSRTGGASGELFF. The CDR3 DNA follows: TGTGCCAGCAGCCGTACAGGGGGCGCTTCCGGGGAGCTGTTTTTT.

The chain couples TRBV5-1 to TRBJ2-2; possible D gene TRBD1, 6 bases. Trimming took 1 base from V and 0 from J, leaving 10 bases between them. CDR3 size: 16 residues. Germline V gene lookup returns CDR1 SGHRS and CDR2 YFSETQ. DNA of the CDR3: TGCGCCAGCAGCTTGCAGGGGACCCCGAACACCGGGGAGCTGTTTTTT. It specifies CASSLQGTPNTGELFF. Full variable domain (remainder filled in from reference TRBV5-1 and TRBJ2-2): KAGVTQTPRYLIKTRGQQVTLSCSPISGHRSVSWYQQTPGQGLQFLFEYFSETQRNKGNFPGRFSGRQFSNSRSEMNVSTLELGDSALYLCASSLQGTPNTGELFFGEGSRLTVL.